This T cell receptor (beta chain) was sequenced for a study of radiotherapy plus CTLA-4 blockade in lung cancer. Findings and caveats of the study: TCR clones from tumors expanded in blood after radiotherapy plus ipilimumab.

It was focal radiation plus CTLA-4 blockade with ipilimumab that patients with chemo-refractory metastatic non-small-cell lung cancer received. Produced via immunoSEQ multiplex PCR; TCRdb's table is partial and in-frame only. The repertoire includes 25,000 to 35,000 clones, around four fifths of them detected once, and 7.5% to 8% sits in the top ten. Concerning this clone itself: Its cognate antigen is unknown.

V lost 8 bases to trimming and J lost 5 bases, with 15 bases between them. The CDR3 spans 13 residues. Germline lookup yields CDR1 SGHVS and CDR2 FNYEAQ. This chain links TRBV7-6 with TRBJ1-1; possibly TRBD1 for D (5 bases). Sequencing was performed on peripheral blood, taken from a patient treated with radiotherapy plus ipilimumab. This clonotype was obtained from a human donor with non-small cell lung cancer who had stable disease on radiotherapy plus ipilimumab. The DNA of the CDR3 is TGTGCCAGCGGTAGTCACCCAGGGACTGAAGCTTTCTTT. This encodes CASGSHPGTEAFF.